This entry features one T cell receptor beta chain sequence. The entry originates in a study of blood T cell repertoires in COVID-19. Data came from immunoSEQ multiplex PCR; TCRdb stores just in-frame clones and leaves some out. The sample carries more than 200,000 clones, 87% recorded once. The receptor was isolated from a man in his thirties or forties in a cohort exposed to, infected with or recovered from COVID-19 (not recorded which). Sequenced sample: PBMCs or T cells enriched from blood (not recorded which).

CDR3 loop: CAISESGTSGRAQYF. CDR3 coding DNA: TGTGCCATCAGTGAGTCCGGGACTAGCGGGAGGGCCCAGTACTTC. J is TRBJ2-5 and V is TRBV10-3; TRBD2 matches 16 bases. CDR1 is ENHRY, CDR2 SYGVKD, per germline. Trimming cost V 0 bases and J 9 bases; bases outside gene matches: 1. CDR3 length: 15 residues.